The 10 T cell receptor beta chains listed next were all sequenced from one sample in a study of blood T cell repertoires in COVID-19 (TCRdb year 2020). The library was generated by the immunoSEQ multiplex PCR assay. Not all clones reach the TCRdb copy of this immuneACCESS table, which keeps in-frame sequences only. Checked studies attribute under half of the gap to unresolved V genes and leave the rest unexplained. The sample contains roughly 260,000 clones, 87% of them found a single time. Over 6% of the sample goes to the ten largest clones. What was sequenced was PBMCs or T cells enriched from blood (not recorded which). The receptors stem from a woman aged 25 to 39 with acute COVID-19.

The CDR3 DNA sequence: TGTGCCAGCCGACCGGGACTAGTAACCGGGGAGCTGTTTTTT. It yields the protein CASRPGLVTGELFF. J is TRBJ2-2 and V is TRBV2; 8 bases agree with TRBD2. V dropped 8 bases and J dropped 5; count of bases not matched to a gene: 7. Germline loops: CDR1 SNHLY, CDR2 FYNNEI. CDR3 size: 14 residues.

This sequence joins TRBV5-1 and TRBJ2-2; D is unresolved. V lost 1 base to trimming and J lost 6 bases, with 7 bases between them. The CDR3 consists of 13 residues. From germline, CDR1 is SGHRS and CDR2 YFSETQ. This CDR3 is CASSLIRAGELFF. DNA for the CDR3: TGCGCCAGCAGCTTGATTCGGGCCGGGGAGCTGTTTTTT.

V gene TRBV28 combines with J gene TRBJ2-7; D possibly corresponds to TRBD2 (6 bases). V was clipped by 5 bases and J by 4 bases, with 21 bases between them. The CDR3 contains 16 residues. CDR1 and CDR2 (germline): MDHEN, SYDVKM. This CDR3 is CASSAPTTGTPYEQYF. The DNA of the CDR3 is TGTGCCAGCAGTGCCCCCACCACCGGGACTCCGTACGAGCAGTACTTC.

The chain recombines TRBV29-1 with TRBJ2-5; tentatively, D is TRBD2 (6 bases). CDR3 length: 16 residues. V shed 5 bases and J shed 4 bases, with 23 bases lying between them. In germline, CDR1 is SQVTM, CDR2 ANQGSEA. The CDR3 reads CSVPWAQGGGRETQYF. The CDR3 DNA reads TGCAGCGTTCCGTGGGCGCAGGGAGGAGGAAGAGAGACCCAGTACTTC.

The rearrangement links TRBV3-1 (or the pseudogene TRBV3-2) to TRBJ1-5; a possible D gene is TRBD1 (5 bases). The V gene's germline CDR1 is LGHDT and CDR2 YNNKEL (reference sequence). The germline V and J ends were trimmed by 2 bases and 4 bases, with 12 bases remaining between them. CDR3 length: 15 residues. CDR3 amino acids: CASSQSGRGNQPQHF. The CDR3 bases are TGTGCCAGCAGCCAAAGTGGGCGGGGGAATCAGCCCCAGCATTTT.

This sequence joins TRBV19 and TRBJ2-3, with 9 nucleotides matching TRBD2. CDR1 LNHDA and CDR2 SQIVND come from the germline V gene (reference sequence). The CDR3 runs 16 residues. The junction had 5 bases not matched to a gene; V was cut back by 4 bases and J by 0 bases. The CDR3: CASSKFSGSSTDTQYF. The CDR3 DNA reads as TGTGCCAGTAGTAAATTTAGCGGGAGTAGCACAGATACGCAGTATTTT.

This chain links TRBV2 with TRBJ2-7; D may be TRBD1 (6 bases). This CDR3 is built from 12 residues. The V end was cut by 7 bases, the J end by 5 bases, with 12 bases between. The germline gives CDR1 SNHLY, CDR2 FYNNEI. DNA for the CDR3: TGTGCCAGCACCGCGACAGGTAACGAGCAGTACTTC. Protein: CASTATGNEQYF.

This clone was detected only once. The genes are TRBV11-2 and TRBJ2-1; 7 bases match TRBD1. Germline values: CDR1 SGHAT, CDR2 FQNNGV. Unmatched junction bases numbered 7, after V lost 7 bases and J lost 4 bases. The CDR3 spans 14 residues. The CDR3 loop reads CASTTGQRYNEQFF. In nucleotides, the CDR3 is TGTGCCAGCACCACGGGACAGAGGTACAATGAGCAGTTCTTC.

The chain uses TRBV5-6 and TRBJ1-2; TRBD1 agrees at 10 bases. V lost 4 bases, J lost 8 bases, and 8 bases stayed unmatched. The CDR3 is 14 residues long. Germline V gene data show CDR1 as SGHDT and CDR2 as YYEEEE. The CDR3 sequence: CASSPTTGGRGYTF. DNA of the CDR3: TGTGCCAGCAGCCCCACGACAGGGGGCAGGGGCTACACCTTC. Full variable domain (outside the CDR3, taken from reference TRBV5-6 and TRBJ1-2): DAGVTQSPTHLIKTRGQQVTLRCSPKSGHDTVSWYQQALGQGPQFIFQYYEEEERQRGNFPDRFSGHQFPNYSSELNVNALLLGDSALYLCASSPTTGGRGYTFGSGTRLTVV.

The chain links TRBV5-1 to TRBJ1-2; TRBD1 agrees at 8 bases. Germline CDR1 is SGHRS and CDR2 is YFSETQ. V was pared by 0 bases and J by 8 bases, with 21 bases of the junction left unmatched. The CDR3 sequence is 19 residues long. The CDR3, as DNA: TGCGCCAGCAGCTTGGTTAGGGACAGGAGTTCCTCTGGGCCTTACGGCTACACCTTC. It is translated as CASSLVRDRSSSGPYGYTF.